This T cell receptor beta chain was found in a study of shared clonotypes between healthy human individuals (dated by TCRdb to the early 2020s). For context, the study as a whole: A couple of women and a few men aged 18 to 49 years were included in the cohort. Per donor, leukapheresis produced somewhere between about 0.94 and 10 billion PBMCs. Blood TCR repertoires of a handful of healthy adults were deeply sequenced to estimate repertoire size and the extent of clonotype sharing between individuals. To increase sequencing depth and limit assay-specific biases, different laboratories used diverse techniques to prepare libraries and sequence TCR repertoires.

TCR CDR3 regions were amplified from genomic DNA by multiplex PCR using the deep immunoSEQ assay. Extracted genomic DNA from each cell subset was spread evenly across all wells of several immunoSEQ 96-well plates, with each plate serving as a replicate. For unsorted PBMC, each replicate PCR was loaded with roughly 0.3 ug genomic DNA, equivalent to approximately 33,000 T cell genomes. Ten immunoSEQ deep assay plates were used to sequence unsorted PBMC genomic DNA. Purified libraries were measured with a Qubit 3.0 fluorometer, size-checked on a Bioanalyzer 2100, and measured again with the KAPA Library Quantification kit. Each immunoSEQ 96-well plate was sequenced on its own single-read 150-cycle Illumina NextSeq 550 flow cell. The authors processed their data as follows. The immunoSEQ output contained only junctional sequences without quality scores, so filtering could not match that applied to full-length reads. Sequences were annotated with PyIR, a Python wrapper for IgBLAST v1.9, using IMGT germline references to assign V/J genes and CDR3. Any read was removed if the V/J assignment was weak (E-value above 1e-6), the CDR3 was missing, or the read contained stop codons, out-of-frame junctions, or ambiguous translated residues. V3J clonotypes were defined as sequences sharing the same inferred V gene, J gene, and CDR3 amino acid sequence. The percentage overlap between two repertoires was calculated by dividing the number of shared unique clonotypes by the size of the smaller repertoire. Repertoire richness was assessed with RTK rarefaction, the Chao1 estimator, and Recon v2.1 estimates of unobserved clonotypes. What TCRdb holds here is the immuneACCESS table cut down to in-frame rearrangements. Part of the clones is not present; checked against another copy, under half of the missing clones reflect an unresolved V gene, and the others are unexplained. The V and J calls and the clone size are those of that table, but D and trimming were determined from the DNA. This sample gives about 600,000 clones in total; around 76% of them show up just once. Together, the top ten hold approximately 12% of the sample.

Paper-wide results and their limitations: Pairwise subsampling indicated that sequencing depth was expected to affect the degree of clonotype sharing among donors. Sampling was restricted to blood, and TCR repertoires in tissues likely differ from the TCR repertoires found in blood. The small number of donors limited the genetic and exposure-history diversity represented.

Donors were healthy HIV-negative adults with no recently reported acute infections or vaccinations. All donors were Caucasian adults living in Nashville, Tennessee, USA. In the unsorted samples, 70 million to 95 million PBMCs were counted, and genomic DNA was extracted using the QIAamp DNA Blood Mini kit. Blood was collected by leukapheresis, and PBMCs were isolated by Ficoll-Histopaque density gradient centrifugation and then cryopreserved in liquid nitrogen vapor phase. There are a few counts of this clone. The target of this receptor is not known. Base-call qualities are not available, and no considerably larger clone is one nucleotide away. From cysteine to phenylalanine, the CDR3 is 16 amino acids long. Only the CDR3 DNA stays, 48 bases, in frame from base 1. Ends trimmed: V by 0 bases, J by 3 bases; bases unmatched to a gene: 4. As encoded in the germline V gene, CDR1 is LGHNA while CDR2 is YNFKEQ.

The sample comprised PBMCs. The origin of this receptor is a woman aged 40-49 years in good health. Some clones in this sample may be carry-over from other donors' samples. This sequence uses TRBV4-2 and TRBJ2-7, with TRBD1 identical over 11 junction bases. The nucleotide sequence is given as TGTGCCAGCAGCCAAGAGACCGGGACAGGGGGCTACGAGCAGTACTTC. This codes for CASSQETGTGGYEQYF.